What follows are 28 T cell receptor beta chains derived from one specimen sequenced in a study of beta chain features in type 1 diabetes. These receptors lack a known antigen. Points from the study as a whole: Significant though moderate, a shortening of TCRB CDR3s appeared in all four CD4+ subsets of Type 1 diabetes patients.

Expressed TCRB transcripts were sequenced because the isolated RNA had all been reverse transcribed beforehand. Sequenced by immunoSEQ multiplex PCR; TCRdb stores in-frame clones only, minus some. The table has some 640,000 clones, more than 12% seen once. The specimen sequenced was naive CD4+ T cells from blood. The receptors derive from a man younger than 35 with type 1 diabetes.

About this clone: Distinct nucleotide sequences in the sample also encode this CDR3. The V and J genes are TRBV7-9 and TRBJ1-2; tentative D call: TRBD1 (6 bases). Trimming cost V 6 bases and J 2 bases, with 10 bases left between them. The CDR3 is 13 amino acids. The V gene's germline CDR1 is SEHNR and CDR2 FQNEAQ (reference sequence). The CDR3 DNA reads TGTGCCAGCAGTTCGGGGGCCAACTATGGCTACACCTTC. Residues: CASSSGANYGYTF. Filled out from reference TRBV7-9 and TRBJ1-2, the complete variable domain reads DTGVSQNPRHKITKRGQNVTFRCDPISEHNRLYWYRQTLGQGPEFLTYFQNEAQLEKSRLLSDRFSAERPKGSFSTLEIQRTEQGDSAMYLCASSSGANYGYTFGSGTRLTVV.

This clone was counted only a few times. The V call is TRBV27, the J call TRBJ2-1, with D perhaps TRBD2 (6 bases). CDR1 MNHEY and CDR2 SMNVEV come from the germline V gene (reference sequence). V lost 1 base, J lost 2 bases, and 12 bases lay in between. The CDR3 runs 16 residues. CDR3: CASSLWAGGTYNEQFF. The CDR3 DNA is TGTGCCAGCAGTTTATGGGCTGGCGGGACCTACAATGAGCAGTTCTTC.

This clone was observed a few times. The J gene is TRBJ2-5, the V gene TRBV25-1; D is possibly TRBD2 (5 bases). Per the germline V gene, CDR1 is MGHDK and CDR2 is SYGVNS. The CDR3 runs to 15 residues. Trimming took 1 base from V and 1 from J, leaving 10 bases between them. The CDR3 spells CASSEFSAAQETQYF. As DNA, the CDR3 is TGTGCCAGCAGTGAATTTTCAGCGGCCCAAGAGACCCAGTACTTC.

The table lists this clone with a few counts. The chain is built from TRBV6-1 and TRBJ2-6, with D possibly TRBD2 on 5 matching bases. Germline CDR1 is MNHNS and CDR2 is SASEGT. V dropped 4 bases and J dropped 4 bases, with 11 bases sitting between them. The CDR3 spans 15 residues. The CDR3 reads CASSGLTIGANVLTF. In DNA, the CDR3 is TGTGCCAGCAGTGGATTGACTATCGGGGCCAACGTCCTGACTTTC.

This chain links TRBV13 with TRBJ2-2; D is ambiguous. Between the trimmed V and J ends, which lost 6 bases and 2 bases, there was a span of 16 bases. This CDR3 has 16 residues. Germline CDR1 reads PRHDT; CDR2 reads FYEKMQ (reference sequence). The CDR3 nucleotides read TGTGCCAGCAGAGCTTATGAGACGGTCAACACCGGGGAGCTGTTTTTT. This translates into CASRAYETVNTGELFF.

A note on this clone: At the DNA level, this CDR3 is encoded by other sequences in the same sample as well. The CDR3 is CASSVDGGEQYF. The CDR3 region has the DNA TGTGCCAGCAGCGTAGACGGGGGCGAGCAGTACTTC. The chain couples TRBV9 to TRBJ2-7, with D perhaps TRBD2 (6 bases). V lost 0 bases to trimming and J lost 6 bases, with 7 bases between them. The CDR3 runs to 12 residues. From germline, CDR1 is SGDLS and CDR2 YYNGEE.

This clone showed up just a few times. Additional DNA sequences in this sample encode the identical CDR3. DNA for the CDR3: TGTGCCAGCTCACCGGGACAGGGGTCCTACGAGCAGTACTTC. As protein: CASSPGQGSYEQYF. This chain uses TRBV18 with TRBJ2-7, with TRBD1 identical over 10 bases. This CDR3 has 14 amino acids. Germline lookup yields CDR1 KGHSH and CDR2 LQKENI. The V and J ends lost 3 bases and 1 base, in that order; junction bases with no gene match: 0. The whole variable domain, filled in from reference TRBV18 and TRBJ2-7, reads NAGVMQNPRHLVRRRGQEARLRCSPMKGHSHVYWYRQLPEEGLKFMVYLQKENIIDESGMPKERFSAEFPKEGPSILRIQQVVRGDSAAYFCASSPGQGSYEQYFGPGTRLTVT.

This clone was counted a few times. CDR3 in amino acids: CASSISNVLTF. In nucleotides, the CDR3 is TGTGCCAGCAGTATCTCCAACGTCCTGACTTTC. The chain has TRBV2 and TRBJ2-6, with unresolved D. The CDR3 is 11 amino acids. With 5 bases removed from V and 8 bases from J, the gap between germline ends came to 4 bases. Germline assignment: CDR1 SNHLY and CDR2 FYNNEI.

This chain links TRBV30 with TRBJ1-5; a possible D gene is TRBD1 (5 bases). The germline V and J ends were trimmed by 7 bases and 4 bases, with 11 bases remaining between them. The CDR3 is 12 residues long. From germline, CDR1 is GTSNPN and CDR2 SVGIG (reference sequence). This CDR3 is CAYSGGNQPQHF. CDR3 DNA sequence: TGTGCCTACAGCGGGGGGAATCAGCCCCAGCATTTT.

This clone was recorded a few times. The V call is TRBV25-1, the J call TRBJ2-1; D is perhaps TRBD2 (6 bases). The germline V and J ends were trimmed by 8 bases and 4 bases, with 15 bases remaining between them. The CDR3 totals 14 residues. Germline V lookup: CDR1 MGHDK, CDR2 SYGVNS. For the CDR3, the DNA is TGTGCCAGCTTACCCGGAGGGTCTTACAATGAGCAGTTCTTC. Translating it yields CASLPGGSYNEQFF.

The chain links TRBV2 to TRBJ2-7; the D call may be TRBD1 or TRBD2 (5 bases each). This CDR3 spans 13 amino acids. CDR1 is SNHLY and CDR2 is FYNNEI in the germline V gene. The V end lost 10 bases, the J end lost 2 bases, and 15 bases lay between the germline ends. CDR3 bases: TGTGCCACCGGCCGGGACGGAGCCTACGAGCAGTACTTC. It yields the protein CATGRDGAYEQYF.

This clone has only one observation. The J gene is TRBJ1-2, the V gene TRBV5-1, with 10 bases aligning to TRBD1. CDR3 length: 18 amino acids. Trimming cost V 0 bases and J 8 bases; bases outside gene matches: 16. The germline gives CDR1 SGHRS, CDR2 YFSETQ. The CDR3 bases are TGCGCCAGCAGCTTGGCCTTGGGACAGGGGCCCTCGGGGATGGGCTACACCTTC. It codes for CASSLALGQGPSGMGYTF.

The CDR3 nucleotides are TGTGCCAGCAGTTTTGAGGGCGGTGGCTACACCTTC. This sequence encodes CASSFEGGGYTF. The chain is built from TRBV27 and TRBJ1-2; unclear D gene. The CDR3 length is 12 residues. The ends were cut back, 3 bases at V and 7 bases at J, with 9 bases in the middle. Germline-derived CDR1 and CDR2 are MNHEY and SMNVEV (reference sequence).

In DNA, the CDR3 is TGTGCCAGCAGTGATCGGGGCATATCGGCTAGCGGGAGTTACAATGAGCAGTTCTTC. It encodes CASSDRGISASGSYNEQFF. The chain links TRBV6-4 to TRBJ2-1; 10 bases map to TRBD2. V was clipped by 3 bases and J by 4 bases; unmatched bases: 15. The CDR3 consists of 19 residues. Germline-derived CDR1 and CDR2 are MRHNA and SNTAGT.

The table lists this clone with a few counts. V gene TRBV7-2 combines with J gene TRBJ2-5; 7 positions agree with TRBD1. CDR3 length: 15 residues. Per germline, CDR1 SGHTA and CDR2 FQGNSA. The V gene end was trimmed by 0 bases and the J gene end by 2 bases; junction bases not matched to a gene: 3. CDR3: CASSLAGTVQETQYF. The CDR3 DNA follows: TGTGCCAGCAGCTTAGCTGGGACAGTACAAGAGACCCAGTACTTC. The full variable domain, in which reference TRBV7-2 and TRBJ2-5 provide the parts outside the CDR3, is GAGVSQSPSNKVTEKGKDVELRCDPISGHTALYWYRQSLGQGLEFLIYFQGNSAPDKSGLPSDRFSAERTGGSVSTLTIQRTQQEDSAVYLCASSLAGTVQETQYFGPGTRLLVL.

This clone showed up just a few times. This chain joins TRBV5-6 and TRBJ2-5; 10 bases agree with TRBD1. J gave up 14 bases and V 3 bases, and 13 bases lay outside the gene matches. The CDR3 is 14 residues long. Germline V CDR1 and CDR2: SGHDT, YYEEEE. The DNA for the CDR3 is TGTGCCAGCAGCTCGACCCGGGACAGGGGCCTGGGTTACTTC. It codes for CASSSTRDRGLGYF.

The table lists this clone with a few counts. The chain has TRBV14 and TRBJ1-5; a possible D gene is TRBD1 (6 bases). The germline gives CDR1 SGHDN, CDR2 FVKESK. This CDR3 comprises 15 residues. V lost 3 bases to trimming and J lost 5 bases, with 14 bases between them. The CDR3 bases are TGTGCCAGCAGCCACGCCGGGACAAGCGATCAGCCCCAGCATTTT. It codes for CASSHAGTSDQPQHF. The whole variable domain, remainder taken from reference TRBV14 and TRBJ1-5, is EAGVTQFPSHSVIEKGQTVTLRCDPISGHDNLYWYRRVMGKEIKFLLHFVKESKQDESGMPNNRFLAERTGGTYSTLKVQPAELEDSGVYFCASSHAGTSDQPQHFGDGTRLSIL.

Details on this clone: Other DNA sequences in the sample encode the same CDR3. The CDR3 DNA reads TGCGCCAGCAGCTTGGGCCTAGCGGGAGAGACCCAGTACTTC. Its protein product is CASSLGLAGETQYF. This rearrangement joins TRBV5-1 to TRBJ2-5; 8 bases agree with TRBD2. The CDR3 covers 14 residues. Unmatched junction bases numbered 2, after V lost 0 bases and J lost 4 bases. The germline V gene encodes CDR1 SGHRS and CDR2 YFSETQ.

This clone turned up a few times. This chain joins TRBV2 and TRBJ1-3; D is undetermined. V was clipped by 1 base and J by 10 bases, with 8 bases between them. The length of the CDR3 is 12 residues. CDR1 SNHLY and CDR2 FYNNEI come from the germline V gene. The CDR3 DNA reads as TGTGCCAGCAGTGAAGACCGAGGGACCATATATTTT. It codes for CASSEDRGTIYF.

This chain links TRBV9 with TRBJ2-2; no reliable D call. Trimming took off 7 bases at V and 2 bases at J, with 15 bases between the two ends. This CDR3 has 15 amino acids. Germline CDR1 is SGDLS and CDR2 is YYNGEE. For the CDR3, the DNA is TGTGCCAGCTCCTTAGGGCCCTTAAACACCGGGGAGCTGTTTTTT. Residues: CASSLGPLNTGELFF. Full variable domain (missing parts from reference TRBV9 and TRBJ2-2): DSGVTQTPKHLITATGQRVTLRCSPRSGDLSVYWYQQSLDQGLQFLIQYYNGEERAKGNILERFSAQQFPDLHSELNLSSLELGDSALYFCASSLGPLNTGELFFGEGSRLTVL.

This rearrangement joins TRBV5-4 to TRBJ1-1; D might be TRBD1 (5 bases). The V gene lost 2 bases and the J gene lost 3 bases, with 8 bases spanning the gap. CDR3 size: 13 residues. The germline CDR1 and CDR2 sequences are SGHNT and YYREEE (reference sequence). The CDR3 loop is CASSFLGDTEAFF. The CDR3 coding sequence is TGTGCCAGCAGCTTTTTGGGGGACACTGAAGCTTTCTTT.

In this sample, this clone turned up a few times. The V call is TRBV23-1, the J call TRBJ1-2; no definite D call. TRBV23-1 is filed as an ORF, its function uncertain. The ends were cut back, 6 bases at V and 4 bases at J, with 15 bases in the middle. The CDR3 runs 14 residues. The DNA for the CDR3 is TGCGCCAGCAGCCTTTTAGGGCGACTCTATGGCTACACCTTC. Translated: CASSLLGRLYGYTF.

The chain carries TRBV27 and TRBJ1-1; D may be TRBD1 (5 bases). V was clipped by 5 bases and J by 5 bases, with 21 bases between them. There are 16 residues in the CDR3. Germline V lookup: CDR1 MNHEY, CDR2 SMNVEV (reference sequence). CDR3 in amino acids: CASSTVPGDGGTEAFF. The CDR3 bases are TGTGCCAGCAGTACCGTCCCGGGGGACGGGGGGACTGAAGCTTTCTTT.

This sequence joins TRBV9 and TRBJ1-3; unclear D gene. V dropped 4 bases and J dropped 8 bases, with 16 bases sitting between them. The length of the CDR3 is 14 residues. Germline V gene data show CDR1 as SGDLS and CDR2 as YYNGEE. CDR3: CASSPNRVPDTIYF. CDR3 in DNA: TGTGCCAGCAGCCCCAACCGGGTCCCCGACACCATATATTTT.

The genes are TRBV5-6 and TRBJ1-2, with D uncertain. CDR1 SGHDT and CDR2 YYEEEE come from the germline V gene. This CDR3 contains 14 residues. The V and J ends lost 2 bases and 2 bases respectively, with 10 bases between them. The CDR3 coding sequence is TGTGCCAGCAGCTTACCGGACCTAAACTATGGCTACACCTTC. Residues: CASSLPDLNYGYTF.

This chain connects TRBV29-1 to TRBJ1-2, with D possibly matching TRBD1 (5 bases). Germline V gene sequence: CDR1 SQVTM, CDR2 ANQGSEA. This CDR3 has 14 amino acids. The V end lost 6 bases, the J end lost 6 bases, and 20 bases lay between the germline ends. CDR3 sequence (DNA): TGCAGCGTCCGACGACATGGGGGATGGAATGGCTACACCTTC. Translation: CSVRRHGGWNGYTF.

This clone has a handful of counts. The genes are TRBV2 and TRBJ2-7; weak D call: TRBD2 (5 bases). The CDR3 covers 14 residues. V was pared by 7 bases and J by 7 bases, with 20 bases between. Germline CDR1 SNHLY, CDR2 FYNNEI. This CDR3 reads CASTPGTFTSEQYF. CDR3 nucleotide sequence: TGTGCCAGCACACCGGGAACCTTTACGAGTGAGCAGTACTTC.

The chain has TRBV29-1 and TRBJ2-1; D is unresolved. This CDR3 is built from 11 residues. The germline gives CDR1 SQVTM, CDR2 ANQGSEA. The V end was cut by 0 bases, the J end by 8 bases, with 5 bases between. The CDR3: CSVEDSDEQFF. CDR3 in DNA: TGCAGCGTTGAAGATTCCGATGAGCAGTTCTTC.